The T cell receptor beta chain under discussion was sequenced for a study of shared clonotypes between healthy human individuals. Overall study results and limits: Larger estimated richness was generally seen in naive subsets than in memory subsets.

Sequenced by immunoSEQ multiplex PCR; TCRdb stores in-frame clones only, minus some. This table has about 980,000 clones, about 80% appearing once. The CDR3 spans 16 residues. Per germline, CDR1 ENHRY and CDR2 SYGVKD. V lost 5 bases and J lost 4; bases outside the gene matches: 11. Regarding this clone: Its antigen remains unknown.

This clonotype was sampled from a man between 18 and 29 years old in good health. Sequenced input: memory CD4+ T cells sorted from blood. Subset of the sample: CD45RA-negative fraction. The rearrangement links TRBV10-3 to TRBJ2-5, with TRBD1 matching over 9 bases. CDR3 sequence: CAISPSRTGVSETQYF. CDR3 nucleotide sequence: TGTGCCATCAGTCCCTCAAGGACAGGGGTTTCAGAGACCCAGTACTTC.